This T cell receptor beta chain was obtained from a study of shared clonotypes between healthy human individuals. There are 10 residues in the CDR3. The V and J ends lost 7 bases and 4 bases respectively, with 6 bases between them. Germline CDR1 SGDLS, CDR2 YYNGEE. Cells designated naive CD8 were CD45RO-negative and were positively selected for CCR7, with terminally differentiated effector memory CD45RA+ cells excluded. Findings and limits, study-wide: Incompleteness in sorted-subset sequencing, despite large depth, was shown by rarefaction. Clonotype sharing levels among donors were expected to vary with sequencing depth.

Points on this clone: What it binds is not known. Other nucleotide sequences in the sample specify the same CDR3.

Sequencing was performed with immunoSEQ multiplex PCR; in TCRdb, only in-frame clones are kept and a portion is missing. The sample holds 750,000 to 1,000,000 clones; about 92% are singletons and the top ten take about 24%. The receptor was isolated from a man aged 25-45 years in good health. Sequencing input: naive CD8+ T cells sorted from blood. The J gene is TRBJ2-7, the V gene TRBV9; perhaps TRBD2 as D (5 bases). CDR3 sequence (DNA): TGTGCCAGCGGGGAGTACGAGCAGTACTTC. This translates into CASGEYEQYF. Using reference TRBV9 and TRBJ2-7 for the parts outside the CDR3, the full variable domain is DSGVTQTPKHLITATGQRVTLRCSPRSGDLSVYWYQQSLDQGLQFLIQYYNGEERAKGNILERFSAQQFPDLHSELNLSSLELGDSALYFCASGEYEQYFGPGTRLTVT.